This is a list of T cell receptor beta chains from one sample in a study of CD8 T cells in Susac syndrome. TCRdb analysed the immunoSEQ multiplex PCR reads with MiXCR anew, one entry per CDR3 protein. The sample includes 250,000 to 350,000 distinct CDR3 sequences, 90% to 95% of them seen just once. Input material: CD4+ T cells from PBMCs. Receptors were obtained from a human donor with multiple sclerosis. Each CDR3 is given with its conserved first and last residue. The D gene is left open where the match is weak. The size entry is marked missing in some rows and otherwise reads once, few, many or a size class.

D gene: -; J gene: TRBJ2-5; V gene: TRBV9; clone size: -; CDR3 DNA: TGTGCCAGCAGCGAGGGGAGAGCAAAAGAGACCCAGTACTTC; CDR3 protein: CASSEGRAKETQYF
D gene: -; J gene: TRBJ2-5; V gene: TRBV7-2; clone size: -; CDR3 DNA: TGTGCCAGCAGCTTTAGGGCGGATCGCTTGGACCAGTACTTC; CDR3 protein: CASSFRADRLDQYF
D gene: TRBD2; J gene: TRBJ2-3; V gene: TRBV20-1; clone size: -; CDR3 DNA: TGCAGTGCCCCGACTAGCGGAAACACAGATACGCAGTATTTT; CDR3 protein: CSAPTSGNTDTQYF
D gene: -; J gene: TRBJ1-4; V gene: TRBV18; clone size: -; CDR3 DNA: TGTGCCAGCTCACCTGGGGCGCAAAATGAAAAACTGTTTTTT; CDR3 protein: CASSPGAQNEKLFF
D gene: -; J gene: TRBJ1-4; V gene: TRBV5-4; clone size: -; CDR3 DNA: TGTGCCAGCAGCTTAAGGACCGGTTCGGAACTGTTTTTT; CDR3 protein: CASSLRTGSELFF
D gene: -; J gene: TRBJ2-2; V gene: TRBV30; clone size: -; CDR3 DNA: TGTGCCCGTAACCCCGGCCCGGTCAACACCGGGGAGCTGTTTTTT; CDR3 protein: CARNPGPVNTGELFF
D gene: TRBD1; J gene: TRBJ1-4; V gene: TRBV12-3/TRBV12-4; clone size: -; CDR3 DNA: TGTGCCAGCAGTCCGGGACAGGGGGCGATTAATGAAAAACTGTTTTTT; CDR3 protein: CASSPGQGAINEKLFF
D gene: -; J gene: TRBJ2-3; V gene: TRBV5-1; clone size: -; CDR3 DNA: TGCGCCAGCAGCTTACAGTCGCCTAGCACAGATACGCAGTATTTT; CDR3 protein: CASSLQSPSTDTQYF
D gene: -; J gene: TRBJ1-1; V gene: TRBV20-1; clone size: -; CDR3 DNA: TGCAGTGCTTTACTTACAGGGAGGGTCATGAACACTGAAGCTTTCTTT; CDR3 protein: CSALLTGRVMNTEAFF
D gene: -; J gene: TRBJ2-6; V gene: TRBV30; clone size: once; CDR3 DNA: TGTGCCTGCCTGGACACTGTCTCTGGGGCCAACGTCCTGACTTTC; CDR3 protein: CACLDTVSGANVLTF
D gene: TRBD2; J gene: TRBJ2-1; V gene: TRBV7-7; clone size: -; CDR3 DNA: TGTGCTAGCAGCCCCTGGGGACTAGCGGACTACAATGAGCAGTTCTTC; CDR3 protein: CASSPWGLADYNEQFF
D gene: TRBD2; J gene: TRBJ2-7; V gene: TRBV7-8; clone size: -; CDR3 DNA: TGTGCCAGCAGCTCCCAGCGGGGGGGAGAACAGTACTTC; CDR3 protein: CASSSQRGGEQYF
D gene: -; J gene: TRBJ1-3; V gene: TRBV12-3/TRBV12-4; clone size: -; CDR3 DNA: TGTGCCAGCAGCCTAGGACAGCTCTCTGGAAACACCATATATTTT; CDR3 protein: CASSLGQLSGNTIYF
D gene: -; J gene: TRBJ2-7; V gene: TRBV12-3/TRBV12-4; clone size: -; CDR3 DNA: TGTGCCAGCAGTTTGATCGCAGGGACCGCCTACGAGCAGTACTTC; CDR3 protein: CASSLIAGTAYEQYF
D gene: -; J gene: TRBJ2-5; V gene: TRBV29-1; clone size: -; CDR3 DNA: TGCAGCGTTGAGTGGGGTGGGACCCAGTACTTC; CDR3 protein: CSVEWGGTQYF
D gene: TRBD1; J gene: TRBJ1-5; V gene: TRBV30; clone size: -; CDR3 DNA: TGTGCCTGGAGTGCTGACAGGGACCAGCCCCAGCATTTT; CDR3 protein: CAWSADRDQPQHF
D gene: -; J gene: TRBJ2-2; V gene: TRBV13; clone size: -; CDR3 DNA: TGTGCCAGCAGCCTCGACACAACCGGGGAGCTGCTTTTT; CDR3 protein: CASSLDTTGELLF
D gene: TRBD1; J gene: TRBJ1-2; V gene: TRBV24-1; clone size: -; CDR3 DNA: TGTGCCACCAGTGACCGGACAGGGAACTATGGCTACACCTTC; CDR3 protein: CATSDRTGNYGYTF
D gene: -; J gene: TRBJ2-2; V gene: TRBV6-1; clone size: once; CDR3 DNA: TGTGCCAGCAGGGAACATGGGGTCGGCACCGGGGAGCTGTTTTTT; CDR3 protein: CASREHGVGTGELFF
D gene: TRBD2; J gene: TRBJ2-7; V gene: TRBV4-1; clone size: -; CDR3 DNA: TGCGCCAGCAGCCAAGGGCGGGGGCGGGAGGTCTCCTCCGAGCAGTACTTC; CDR3 protein: CASSQGRGREVSSEQYF
D gene: TRBD2; J gene: TRBJ2-1; V gene: TRBV12-3/TRBV12-4; clone size: -; CDR3 DNA: TGTGCCAGCAGTTGGCCGGGAGGGAAATACTACAATGAGCAGTTCTTC; CDR3 protein: CASSWPGGKYYNEQFF
D gene: -; J gene: TRBJ1-2; V gene: TRBV6-7; clone size: -; CDR3 DNA: TGTGCCACCCGGGGGGGTGATAACTATGGCTACACCTTC; CDR3 protein: CATRGGDNYGYTF
D gene: -; J gene: TRBJ2-5; V gene: TRBV29-1; clone size: -; CDR3 DNA: TGCAGCGTTGCTCAGCCTTTCTTAGGCCAAGAGACCCAGTACTTC; CDR3 protein: CSVAQPFLGQETQYF
D gene: -; J gene: TRBJ1-2; V gene: TRBV30; clone size: -; CDR3 DNA: TGTGCCTCGACTTGGCAGAACTATGGCTACACCTTC; CDR3 protein: CASTWQNYGYTF
D gene: TRBD2; J gene: TRBJ2-7; V gene: TRBV29-1; clone size: -; CDR3 DNA: TGCAGCGTCGACGGCGGGAGAGTCCTGGGGGAGCAGTACTTC; CDR3 protein: CSVDGGRVLGEQYF
D gene: -; J gene: TRBJ1-4; V gene: TRBV4-3; clone size: -; CDR3 DNA: TGCGCCAGCAGCCAAGATTTCGCTGGATCCGAAAAACTGTTTTTT; CDR3 protein: CASSQDFAGSEKLFF
D gene: TRBD1; J gene: TRBJ1-2; V gene: TRBV6-5; clone size: -; CDR3 DNA: TGTGCCAGCAGCCCGGACAGGGTTAGATATGGCTACACCTTC; CDR3 protein: CASSPDRVRYGYTF
D gene: TRBD2; J gene: TRBJ2-1; V gene: TRBV7-9; clone size: -; CDR3 DNA: TGTGCCAGCAGGACAGCGGGAGGTTTGCGAAATGAGCAGTTCTTC; CDR3 protein: CASRTAGGLRNEQFF
D gene: -; J gene: TRBJ1-1; V gene: TRBV4-2; clone size: once; CDR3 DNA: TGTGCCAGCAGCCAAGCGACTGCCTTGGGGACTGAAGCTTTCTTT; CDR3 protein: CASSQATALGTEAFF
D gene: -; J gene: TRBJ1-1; V gene: TRBV2; clone size: -; CDR3 DNA: TGTGCCAGCAGTGTAATTATGAACACTGAAGCTTTCTTT; CDR3 protein: CASSVIMNTEAFF
D gene: -; J gene: TRBJ2-5; V gene: TRBV23-1; clone size: -; CDR3 DNA: TGCGCCAGCAGTCAATCGATAGCGCGACGGGGCCAAGAGACCCAGTACTTC; CDR3 protein: CASSQSIARRGQETQYF
D gene: -; J gene: TRBJ1-2; V gene: TRBV29-1; clone size: -; CDR3 DNA: TGCAGCGTACTTAAAGGGGAGAACAATAACTATGGCTACACCTTC; CDR3 protein: CSVLKGENNNYGYTF
D gene: -; J gene: TRBJ1-5; V gene: TRBV15; clone size: -; CDR3 DNA: TGTGCCACCAGCAGAGGCCCCGTTGGGGGTAGTCAGCCCCAGCATTTT; CDR3 protein: CATSRGPVGGSQPQHF
D gene: -; J gene: TRBJ2-2; V gene: TRBV5-4; clone size: -; CDR3 DNA: TGTGCCAGCAGCCGCAGGGTGATGGGGGACACCGGGGAGCTGTTTTTT; CDR3 protein: CASSRRVMGDTGELFF
D gene: TRBD2; J gene: TRBJ2-5; V gene: TRBV7-2; clone size: -; CDR3 DNA: TGTGCCAGCAGCCGGAGCGGGGGGGGCGAGACCCAGTACTTC; CDR3 protein: CASSRSGGGETQYF
D gene: -; J gene: TRBJ1-4; V gene: TRBV14; clone size: -; CDR3 DNA: TGTGCCAGCAGCTCCCATAACCTAAATGAAAAACTGTTTTTT; CDR3 protein: CASSSHNLNEKLFF
D gene: -; J gene: TRBJ2-2; V gene: TRBV6-5; clone size: -; CDR3 DNA: TGTGCCAGCAGGCGGGGGGACAGGGACACCGGGGAGCTGTTTTTT; CDR3 protein: CASRRGDRDTGELFF
D gene: -; J gene: TRBJ1-2; V gene: TRBV12-3/TRBV12-4; clone size: -; CDR3 DNA: TGTGCCAGCAGTTTAGACCGGGGCGTTAACTATGGCTACACCTTC; CDR3 protein: CASSLDRGVNYGYTF
D gene: -; J gene: TRBJ1-1; V gene: TRBV12-2; clone size: -; CDR3 DNA: TGTGCAAGTCGCCCTTGGAGGGGGGCGACGGACACTGAAGCTTTCTTT; CDR3 protein: CASRPWRGATDTEAFF
D gene: -; J gene: TRBJ2-1; V gene: TRBV5-1; clone size: -; CDR3 DNA: TGCGCCAGCAGCTTGTCCCCGGGACTGGAGCAGTTCTTC; CDR3 protein: CASSLSPGLEQFF
D gene: TRBD1; J gene: TRBJ2-7; V gene: TRBV2; clone size: -; CDR3 DNA: TGTGCCAGCAGAGCCACAGGGGGCGAGCAGTACTTC; CDR3 protein: CASRATGGEQYF
D gene: TRBD1; J gene: TRBJ1-2; V gene: TRBV20-1; clone size: -; CDR3 DNA: TGCAGTGCTAGAATGTCGGCAGGGGGTTTAAACTATGGCTACACCTTC; CDR3 protein: CSARMSAGGLNYGYTF
D gene: TRBD2; J gene: TRBJ2-3; V gene: TRBV20-1; clone size: -; CDR3 DNA: TGCAGTGCTACCCCTCGGGGACTAGCGGCCCCGAGCACAGATACGCAGTATTTT; CDR3 protein: CSATPRGLAAPSTDTQYF
D gene: TRBD1; J gene: TRBJ2-4; V gene: TRBV11-3; clone size: -; CDR3 DNA: TGTGCCAGCAGCTTCACGAGGGGGACAGGGGGCAGACAAGATCAGTACTTC; CDR3 protein: CASSFTRGTGGRQDQYF
D gene: TRBD1; J gene: TRBJ2-7; V gene: TRBV9; clone size: -; CDR3 DNA: TGTGCCAGCAGCCCGAGGGACAGTAACTCCTACGAGCAGTACTTC; CDR3 protein: CASSPRDSNSYEQYF
D gene: -; J gene: TRBJ1-1; V gene: TRBV4-1; clone size: -; CDR3 DNA: TGCGCCAGCAGCCAAGATCGAAGGGACGTTGCTGAAGCTTTCTTT; CDR3 protein: CASSQDRRDVAEAFF
D gene: -; J gene: TRBJ1-1; V gene: TRBV12-3/TRBV12-4; clone size: once; CDR3 DNA: TGTGCCAGCAGTTTAGCGCCTGAGGGGAACACTGAAGCTTTCTTT; CDR3 protein: CASSLAPEGNTEAFF
D gene: -; J gene: TRBJ1-4; V gene: TRBV6-2/TRBV6-3; clone size: -; CDR3 DNA: TGTGCCACCGCGGACACGAGGGAAAAACTGTTTTTT; CDR3 protein: CATADTREKLFF
D gene: -; J gene: TRBJ1-5; V gene: TRBV6-2/TRBV6-3; clone size: -; CDR3 DNA: TGTGCCAGCCACGGGTCCTACAATCAGCCCCAGCATTTT; CDR3 protein: CASHGSYNQPQHF
D gene: TRBD2; J gene: TRBJ2-5; V gene: TRBV7-3; clone size: -; CDR3 DNA: TGTGCCAGCAGCTGGACTAGCGGAGAGACCCAGTACTTC; CDR3 protein: CASSWTSGETQYF
D gene: -; J gene: TRBJ1-1; V gene: TRBV12-5; clone size: -; CDR3 DNA: TGTGCTAGTGCCCCCGGGACGGGGGCTTTCTTT; CDR3 protein: CASAPGTGAFF
D gene: -; J gene: TRBJ1-1; V gene: TRBV5-1; clone size: -; CDR3 DNA: TGCGCCACCAAGACAGGTCCGAACACTGAAGCTTTCTTT; CDR3 protein: CATKTGPNTEAFF
D gene: -; J gene: TRBJ1-5; V gene: TRBV27; clone size: -; CDR3 DNA: TGTGCCAGCAGACCTTCGCGTTATAGCAATCAGCCCCAGCATTTT; CDR3 protein: CASRPSRYSNQPQHF
D gene: -; J gene: TRBJ1-5; V gene: TRBV11-2; clone size: -; CDR3 DNA: TGTGCCAGCAGCTTAGGGGGAGGCCCCGGGTTCACGAGGAGCAATCAGCCCCAGCATTTT; CDR3 protein: CASSLGGGPGFTRSNQPQHF
D gene: -; J gene: TRBJ2-7; V gene: TRBV6-2/TRBV6-3; clone size: -; CDR3 DNA: TGTGCCAGCCACGCCTTCGGGACTCCAAGCTACGAGCAGTACTTC; CDR3 protein: CASHAFGTPSYEQYF
D gene: TRBD2; J gene: TRBJ2-5; V gene: TRBV20-1; clone size: -; CDR3 DNA: TGCAGTGCCAGACCCCTAGCGGGCGCGCAAGAGACCCAGTACTTC; CDR3 protein: CSARPLAGAQETQYF
D gene: -; J gene: TRBJ1-2; V gene: TRBV6-6; clone size: -; CDR3 DNA: TGTGCCAGCAGTTACGGGGGCGATAACTATGGCTACACCTTC; CDR3 protein: CASSYGGDNYGYTF